Below, 24 T cell receptor beta chains from the same sample are listed, as sequenced in a study of OX40 agonist ivuxolimab in advanced cancers. Profiling relied on immunoSEQ multiplex PCR, and the TCRdb table lists in-frame clones only, not all of them. The table lists 20,000 to 25,000 clones, 85% to 90% of them singletons. Sequencing used CD4+ or CD8+ T cells sorted from blood, obtained in a trial of the OX40 agonist ivuxolimab. The receptors here all came from an adult with an advanced solid tumor such as melanoma, head and neck, liver or kidney cancer.

Within the sample, this clone is medium-sized. CDR3 sequence reads: CASSLDSAGGLEFF. The CDR3 nucleotides read TGCGCCAGCAGCTTGGATTCCGCGGGGGGGCTGGAGTTCTTC. This chain connects TRBV5-1 to TRBJ2-1, with TRBD2 matching 9 bases. The length of the CDR3 is 14 residues. In germline, CDR1 is SGHRS, CDR2 YFSETQ. V lost 0 bases to trimming and J lost 14 bases; unmatched junction nucleotides: 9.

This chain joins TRBV14 and TRBJ1-6, with 7 positions matching TRBD1. Germline values: CDR1 SGHDN, CDR2 FVKESK. CDR3 size: 15 residues. The junction had 2 bases not matched to a gene; V was cut back by 1 base and J by 5 bases. The CDR3 sequence: CASSQVTGDNSPLHF. In DNA form, the CDR3 reads TGTGCCAGCAGCCAAGTAACAGGGGATAATTCACCCCTCCACTTT.

The CDR3 sequence: CASSLVAGGNEQFF. The CDR3 DNA reads as TGTGCCAGCAGCCTGGTAGCGGGAGGTAATGAGCAGTTCTTC. The chain uses TRBV14 and TRBJ2-1, with 10 bases lining up with TRBD2. CDR1 SGHDN and CDR2 FVKESK come from the germline V gene. V lost 4 bases to trimming and J lost 7 bases; unmatched junction nucleotides: 4. The CDR3 covers 14 residues.

This rearrangement joins TRBV28 to TRBJ2-7; the match to TRBD1 covers 9 bases. The CDR3 runs to 16 residues. With 4 bases clipped from V and 3 bases from J, the junction kept 10 bases outside the gene matches. Germline lookup yields CDR1 MDHEN and CDR2 SYDVKM. CDR3: CASSSPPGTGNYEQYF. The CDR3 DNA reads as TGTGCCAGCAGTTCACCCCCCGGGACAGGGAACTACGAGCAGTACTTC.

The V gene is TRBV19, the J gene TRBJ2-1; D might be TRBD1 or TRBD2, each matching 5 bases. Trimming removed 6 bases at V and 3 bases at J, with 21 bases between. Germline-derived CDR1 and CDR2 are LNHDA and SQIVND (reference sequence). The CDR3 is made up of 17 amino acids. The DNA for the CDR3 is TGTGCCAGTAGGACGACCAAAGGGACCGTTCGCTACAATGAGCAGTTCTTC. Protein product: CASRTTKGTVRYNEQFF.

The chain carries TRBV5-1 and TRBJ1-2, with D possibly being TRBD1 (5 bases). The germline V and J ends were trimmed by 3 bases and 3 bases, with 12 bases remaining between them. Germline-derived CDR1 and CDR2 are SGHRS and YFSETQ. CDR3 length: 14 residues. CDR3 region: CASSSSTAYYGYTF. The CDR3 coding sequence is TGCGCCAGCAGCTCCTCGACAGCTTACTATGGCTACACCTTC.

The chain links TRBV19 to TRBJ2-7, with a possible D match to TRBD1 (5 bases). The V and J ends lost 6 bases and 5 bases respectively, with 20 bases between them. CDR1 and CDR2 from the germline V gene are LNHDA and SQIVND (reference sequence). The CDR3 consists of 15 residues. The CDR3 protein is CASSKFRGNPNEQYF. DNA of the CDR3: TGTGCCAGTAGCAAATTTAGGGGAAATCCTAACGAGCAGTACTTC.

The chain combines TRBV19 with TRBJ2-5; D unresolved. V was pared by 3 bases and J by 0 bases, with 11 bases between. CDR1 LNHDA and CDR2 SQIVND come from the germline V gene (reference sequence). The CDR3 spans 15 residues. The CDR3 is CASSIHLGYQETQYF. The DNA for the CDR3 is TGTGCCAGTAGTATCCATCTAGGATACCAAGAGACCCAGTACTTC.

This clone was counted only a few times. The genes are TRBV7-9 and TRBJ2-2, with D tentatively TRBD1 (5 bases). Trimming cost V 4 bases and J 4 bases, with 10 bases left between them. The CDR3 spans 14 residues. CDR1 is SEHNR and CDR2 is FQNEAQ in the germline V gene (reference sequence). In nucleotides, the CDR3 is TGTGCCAGCAGCTCAGGACAAATCACCGGGGAGCTGTTTTTT. The encoded protein is CASSSGQITGELFF.

The chain employs TRBV5-6 and TRBJ2-1; TRBD2 matches 11 bases. Germline-derived CDR1 and CDR2 are SGHDT and YYEEEE. The CDR3 sequence is 17 residues long. Losses at the gene ends were 0 bases for V and 8 bases for J; bases not matched to a gene: 10. The CDR3 loop reads CASSLELTSGSVDEQFF. The CDR3 nucleotides are TGTGCCAGCAGCTTGGAACTTACTAGCGGGAGTGTCGATGAGCAGTTCTTC.

This clone has a single count. The chain has TRBV27 and TRBJ1-5; D remains ambiguous. From germline, CDR1 is MNHEY and CDR2 SMNVEV (reference sequence). The V and J ends lost 0 bases and 0 bases respectively, with 9 bases between them. The CDR3 spans 16 residues. CDR3 sequence: CASSLSGPYSNQPQHF. In nucleotides, the CDR3 is TGTGCCAGCAGTTTATCCGGGCCATATAGCAATCAGCCCCAGCATTTT.

The gene calls are TRBV11-2 and TRBJ2-7; 13 bases are a match to TRBD2. V gave up 0 bases and J gave up 4 bases; unmatched junction bases: 9. The CDR3 sequence is 18 residues long. The germline CDR1 and CDR2 sequences are SGHAT and FQNNGV. CDR3 region: CASSLDLGLAGRIYEQYF. CDR3 sequence (DNA): TGTGCCAGCAGCTTAGACTTGGGACTAGCGGGGAGAATATACGAGCAGTACTTC.

This chain connects TRBV11-2 to TRBJ2-1, with TRBD2 as a possible D gene (6 bases). CDR1 and CDR2 (germline): SGHAT, FQNNGV. The V end was cut by 5 bases, the J end by 10 bases, with 21 bases between. The CDR3 runs 15 residues. The CDR3 here is CASSIGTAPRLEQFF. The DNA of the CDR3 is TGTGCCAGCAGCATCGGGACTGCCCCGAGGTTAGAGCAGTTCTTC.

The CDR3 loop reads CAITMQVGTRDEQFF. The CDR3 nucleotides are TGTGCCATCACTATGCAGGTTGGGACTAGAGATGAGCAGTTCTTC. V usage is TRBV10-3 and J usage is TRBJ2-1, with TRBD2 matching 8 bases. With V trimmed by 7 bases and J by 8 bases, 13 bases remained unmatched. The CDR3 is 15 residues long. Germline CDR1 ENHRY, CDR2 SYGVKD.

The V call is TRBV5-8, the J call TRBJ2-7, with TRBD1 as a possible D gene (5 bases). Germline CDR1 is SGHTS and CDR2 is YDEGEE. This CDR3 is built from 16 residues. The germline V and J ends were trimmed by 5 bases and 6 bases, with 24 bases remaining between them. Here the CDR3 reads CASRWTRPIRGVEQYF. CDR3 nucleotides: TGTGCCAGCAGATGGACAAGACCAATCCGAGGCGTCGAGCAGTACTTC.

The genes are TRBV7-2 and TRBJ2-6, with D possibly being TRBD1 (5 bases). The CDR3 has 14 residues. CDR1 is SGHTA and CDR2 is FQGNSA in the germline V gene. V was cut by 4 bases and J by 7 bases, with 11 bases left in between. In DNA, the CDR3 is TGTGCCAGCAGCTCAACAAGGGGCGCCAACGTCCTGACTTTC. Its translation is CASSSTRGANVLTF. The full variable domain, with the rest looked up from reference TRBV7-2 and TRBJ2-6, is GAGVSQSPSNKVTEKGKDVELRCDPISGHTALYWYRQSLGQGLEFLIYFQGNSAPDKSGLPSDRFSAERTGGSVSTLTIQRTQQEDSAVYLCASSSTRGANVLTFGAGSRLTVL.

V and J are TRBV27 and TRBJ2-5; D perhaps matches TRBD2 (5 bases). V dropped 3 bases and J dropped 5 bases, with 13 bases sitting between them. This CDR3 spans 14 amino acids. Germline lookup yields CDR1 MNHEY and CDR2 SMNVEV (reference sequence). The CDR3 DNA is TGTGCCAGCAGTTTGGATGTCGGAGGCGAGACCCAGTACTTC. Amino acid sequence: CASSLDVGGETQYF.

The rearrangement links TRBV9 to TRBJ2-7; TRBD2 agrees at 11 bases. Unmatched junction bases numbered 3, after V lost 0 bases and J lost 7 bases. Per germline, CDR1 SGDLS and CDR2 YYNGEE. The CDR3 is 14 residues long. The CDR3 region is CASSVGLAGGEQYF. CDR3 nucleotides: TGTGCCAGCAGCGTAGGGCTAGCGGGAGGTGAGCAGTACTTC. Full variable domain (rest looked up from reference TRBV9 and TRBJ2-7): DSGVTQTPKHLITATGQRVTLRCSPRSGDLSVYWYQQSLDQGLQFLIQYYNGEERAKGNILERFSAQQFPDLHSELNLSSLELGDSALYFCASSVGLAGGEQYFGPGTRLTVT.

J is TRBJ1-5 and V is TRBV7-8; 8 bases line up with TRBD1. V shed 4 bases and J 3 bases; nucleotides not matched to a gene: 2. Germline V gene data show CDR1 as SGHVS and CDR2 as FQNEAQ. The CDR3 is made up of 14 amino acids. In DNA, the CDR3 is TGTGCCAGCAGCTGGACAGGGTCCAATCAGCCCCAGCATTTT. This encodes CASSWTGSNQPQHF.

The chain employs TRBV7-6 and TRBJ2-2, with TRBD1 matching over 7 bases. The CDR3 contains 17 residues. Germline CDR1 is SGHVS and CDR2 is FNYEAQ. Germline trimming cut 1 base from V and 1 base from J; bases unmatched to any gene: 6. The CDR3 DNA reads as TGTGCCAGCAGCTTAGTAGTAGGGACAGTGAACACCGGGGAGCTGTTTTTT. This sequence encodes CASSLVVGTVNTGELFF.

This clone was picked up one time. The chain recombines TRBV29-1 with TRBJ1-2; D might be TRBD1 (5 bases). Germline lookup yields CDR1 SQVTM and CDR2 ANQGSEA. Trimming removed 3 bases at V and 7 bases at J, with 15 bases between. The CDR3 covers 13 residues. Here the CDR3 reads CSVEGGGRVGYTF. The CDR3 coding sequence is TGCAGCGTTGAGGGGGGAGGTAGAGTTGGCTACACCTTC. The variable domain in full, with the rest retrieved from reference TRBV29-1 and TRBJ1-2, is SAVISQKPSRDICQRGTSLTIQCQVDSQVTMMFWYRQQPGQSLTLIATANQGSEATYESGFVIDKFPISRPNLTFSTLTVSNMSPEDSSIYLCSVEGGGRVGYTFGSGTRLTVV.

The chain employs TRBV30 and TRBJ2-3, with 10 positions matching TRBD1. CDR3 size: 16 residues. V trimming: 4 bases; J trimming: 2 bases; junction bases outside the gene matches: 9. Germline CDR1 is GTSNPN and CDR2 is SVGIG (reference sequence). The CDR3 bases are TGTGCCTGGATTGCCTTTAGACAGGGGGCCACAGATACGCAGTATTTT. This gives the protein CAWIAFRQGATDTQYF.

The genes are TRBV28 and TRBJ2-7; 7 nucleotides match TRBD1. CDR1 is MDHEN, CDR2 SYDVKM, per germline. CDR3 size: 14 residues. V trimming: 6 bases; J trimming: 5 bases; junction bases outside the gene matches: 10. CDR3 loop: CASSHNTGVHEQYF. CDR3 sequence (DNA): TGTGCCAGCAGCCACAATACAGGGGTCCACGAGCAGTACTTC.

In this sample, this clone turned up once. The chain is built from TRBV10-2 and TRBJ2-7; no clear D gene. The germline gives CDR1 WSHSY, CDR2 SAAADI. The CDR3 sequence is 14 residues long. Trimming took off 3 bases at V and 2 bases at J, with 11 bases between the two ends. The chain's CDR3 is CASSERLSTYEQYF. The CDR3 DNA sequence: TGCGCCAGCAGTGAACGACTGTCCACCTACGAGCAGTACTTC.